The T cell receptor (beta chain) described here comes from a study of blood T cell repertoires in COVID-19. Study as a whole: The United States, Italy and Spain were the sources of the acute and convalescent COVID-19 samples. Sources were T cells, B-cell-depleted T cells, or PBMCs; the material itself was cDNA or gDNA.

CDR1 and CDR2 (germline): MNHEY, SVGEGT. Deletions cut 4 bases from V and 5 bases from J, with 12 bases between. The CDR3 runs to 15 residues. This clone was found once. Authors' methods: Estimated nucleated cell counts came from reference gene primer amplification. Using immunoSEQ multiplex PCR, the repertoire was profiled, and TCRdb retains in-frame clones only, with some absent. V and J calls and clone size are those listed in that table; D and trimming were worked out from the DNA. Counted here are more than 20,000 clones, around 90% occurring once; the ten biggest clones make up about 11%. Sequencing input: peripheral blood. This receptor was taken from a man in his 70s with acute or convalescent COVID-19. The chain combines TRBV6-2 or TRBV6-3 with TRBJ1-6; D gene unclear. CDR3 sequence reads: CASSWRWSDNSPLHF. CDR3 nucleotides: TGTGCCAGCAGTTGGAGGTGGTCGGATAATTCACCCCTCCACTTT.